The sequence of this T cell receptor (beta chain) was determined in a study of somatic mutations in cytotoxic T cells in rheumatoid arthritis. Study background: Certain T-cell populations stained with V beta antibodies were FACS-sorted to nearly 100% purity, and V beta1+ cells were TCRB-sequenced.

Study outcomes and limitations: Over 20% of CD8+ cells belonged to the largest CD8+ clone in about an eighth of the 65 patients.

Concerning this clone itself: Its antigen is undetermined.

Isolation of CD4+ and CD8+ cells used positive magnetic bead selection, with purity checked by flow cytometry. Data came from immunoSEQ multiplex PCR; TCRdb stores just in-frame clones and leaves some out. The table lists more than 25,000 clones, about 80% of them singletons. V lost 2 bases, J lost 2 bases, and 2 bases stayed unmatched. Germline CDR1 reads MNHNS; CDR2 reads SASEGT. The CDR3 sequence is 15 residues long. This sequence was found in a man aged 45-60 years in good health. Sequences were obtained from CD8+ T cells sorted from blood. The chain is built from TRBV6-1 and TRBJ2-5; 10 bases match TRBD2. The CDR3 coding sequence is TGTGCCAGCAGTGAACTAGCGGGAGATCAAGAGACCCAGTACTTC. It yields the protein CASSELAGDQETQYF.